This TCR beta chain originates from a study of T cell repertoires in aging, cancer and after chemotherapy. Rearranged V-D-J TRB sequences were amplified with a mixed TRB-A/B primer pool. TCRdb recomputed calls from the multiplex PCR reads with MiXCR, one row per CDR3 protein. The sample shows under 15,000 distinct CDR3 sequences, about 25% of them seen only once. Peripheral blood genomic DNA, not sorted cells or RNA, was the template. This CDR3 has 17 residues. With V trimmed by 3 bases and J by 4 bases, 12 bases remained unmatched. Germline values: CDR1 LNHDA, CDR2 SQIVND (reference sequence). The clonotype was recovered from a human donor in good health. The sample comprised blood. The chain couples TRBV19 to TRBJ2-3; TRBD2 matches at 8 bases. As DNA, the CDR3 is TGTGCCAGTAGTATTGGCCTCTCAGCGGGGGTGCCAGATACGCAGTATTTT. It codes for CASSIGLSAGVPDTQYF.